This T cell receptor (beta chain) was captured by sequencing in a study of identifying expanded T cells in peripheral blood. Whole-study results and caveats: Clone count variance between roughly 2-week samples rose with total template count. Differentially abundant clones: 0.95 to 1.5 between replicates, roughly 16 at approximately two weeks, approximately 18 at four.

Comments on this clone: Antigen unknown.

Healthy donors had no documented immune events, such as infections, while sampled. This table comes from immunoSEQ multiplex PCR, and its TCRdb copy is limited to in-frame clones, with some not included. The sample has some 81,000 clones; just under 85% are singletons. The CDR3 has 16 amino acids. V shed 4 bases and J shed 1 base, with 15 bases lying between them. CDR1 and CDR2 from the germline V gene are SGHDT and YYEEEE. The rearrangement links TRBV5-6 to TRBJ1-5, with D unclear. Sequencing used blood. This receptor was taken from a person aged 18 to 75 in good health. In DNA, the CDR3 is TGTGCCAGCAGCCCTGGTGGTGGGGTGAGCAATCAGCCCCAGCATTTT. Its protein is CASSPGGGVSNQPQHF.